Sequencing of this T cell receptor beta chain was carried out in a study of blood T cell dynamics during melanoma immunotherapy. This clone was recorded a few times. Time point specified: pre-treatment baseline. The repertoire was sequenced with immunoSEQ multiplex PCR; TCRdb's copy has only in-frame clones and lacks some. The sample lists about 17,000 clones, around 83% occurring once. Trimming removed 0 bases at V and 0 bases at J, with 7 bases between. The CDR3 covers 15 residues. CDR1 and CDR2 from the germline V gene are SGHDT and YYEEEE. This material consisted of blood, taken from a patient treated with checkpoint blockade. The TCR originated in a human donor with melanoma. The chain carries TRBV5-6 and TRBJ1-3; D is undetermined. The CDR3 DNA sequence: TGTGCCAGCAGCTTGGCAGGAGTCTCTGGAAACACCATATATTTT. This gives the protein CASSLAGVSGNTIYF. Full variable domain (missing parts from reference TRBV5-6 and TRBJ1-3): DAGVTQSPTHLIKTRGQQVTLRCSPKSGHDTVSWYQQALGQGPQFIFQYYEEEERQRGNFPDRFSGHQFPNYSSELNVNALLLGDSALYLCASSLAGVSGNTIYFGEGSWLTVV.